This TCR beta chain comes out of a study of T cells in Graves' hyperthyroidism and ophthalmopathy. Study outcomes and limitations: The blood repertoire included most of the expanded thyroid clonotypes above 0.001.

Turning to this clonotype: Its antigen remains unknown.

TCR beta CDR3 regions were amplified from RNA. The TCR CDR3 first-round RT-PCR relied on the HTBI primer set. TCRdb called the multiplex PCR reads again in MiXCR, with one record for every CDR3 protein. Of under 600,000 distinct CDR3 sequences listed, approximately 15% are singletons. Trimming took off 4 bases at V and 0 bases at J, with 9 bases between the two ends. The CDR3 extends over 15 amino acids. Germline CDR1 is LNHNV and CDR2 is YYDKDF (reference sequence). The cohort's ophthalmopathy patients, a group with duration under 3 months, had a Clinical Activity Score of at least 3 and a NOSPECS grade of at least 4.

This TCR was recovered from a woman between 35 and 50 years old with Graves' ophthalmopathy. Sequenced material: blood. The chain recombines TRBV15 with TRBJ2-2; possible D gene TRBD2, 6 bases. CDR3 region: CATSKWGANTGELFF. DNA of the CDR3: TGTGCCACCAGCAAGTGGGGGGCGAACACCGGGGAGCTGTTTTTT.